This TCR beta chain came from a study of cytomegalovirus exposure and HLA in healthy donors. The CDR3 is 11 amino acids. Trimming left V 8 bases short and J 5 bases short, with 9 bases between. Germline loops: CDR1 SQVTM, CDR2 ANQGSEA. Study-wide results and caveats: HLA alleles showed associations with 15,000 to 20,000 TCR beta sequences in a later analysis, at a 0.05 false discovery rate. A later analysis reportedly identified an Asian-associated ancestry cluster as carrying fewer N-insertions than the 666-donor mean.

PCR was performed using 60 Vbeta and 13 Jbeta primers. Profiled with immunoSEQ multiplex PCR; TCRdb holds only in-frame clones, not every one. The sample holds around 140,000 clones, roughly four fifths seen once. Details on this clone: What it recognizes is unknown.

V is TRBV29-1 and J is TRBJ2-2, with D unclear. This receptor was obtained from a woman aged 55-69 years in good health and CMV-seropositive. Sequencing was performed on PBMCs. The CDR3 here is CSPVWTGELFF. The DNA for the CDR3 is TGCAGCCCGGTATGGACCGGGGAGCTGTTTTTT.